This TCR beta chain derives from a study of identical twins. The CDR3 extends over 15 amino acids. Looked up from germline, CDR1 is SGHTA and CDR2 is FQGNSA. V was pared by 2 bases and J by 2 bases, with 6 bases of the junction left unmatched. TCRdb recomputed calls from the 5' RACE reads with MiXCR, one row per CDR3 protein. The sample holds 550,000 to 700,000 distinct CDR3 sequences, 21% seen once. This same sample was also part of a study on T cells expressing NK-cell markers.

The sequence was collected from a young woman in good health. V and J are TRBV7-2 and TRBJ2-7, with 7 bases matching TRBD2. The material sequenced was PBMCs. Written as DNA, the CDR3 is TGTGCCAGCAGCTTAAGGGCTAGCGGTACCTACGAGCAGTACTTC. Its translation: CASSLRASGTYEQYF.